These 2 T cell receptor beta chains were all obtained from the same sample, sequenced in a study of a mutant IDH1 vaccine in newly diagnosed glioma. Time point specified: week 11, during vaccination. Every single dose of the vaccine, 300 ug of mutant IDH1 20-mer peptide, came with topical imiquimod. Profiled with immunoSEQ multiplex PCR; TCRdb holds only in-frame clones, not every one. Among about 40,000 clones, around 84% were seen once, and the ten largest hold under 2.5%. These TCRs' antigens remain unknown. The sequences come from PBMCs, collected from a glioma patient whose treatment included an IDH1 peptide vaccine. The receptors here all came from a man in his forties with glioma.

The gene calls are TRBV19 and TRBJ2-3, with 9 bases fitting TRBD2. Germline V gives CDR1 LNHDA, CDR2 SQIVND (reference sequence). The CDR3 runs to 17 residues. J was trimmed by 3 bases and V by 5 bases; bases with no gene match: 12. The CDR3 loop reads CASSLIPLAGITDTQYF. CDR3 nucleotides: TGTGCCAGTAGTCTGATACCCCTAGCGGGGATTACAGATACGCAGTATTTT.

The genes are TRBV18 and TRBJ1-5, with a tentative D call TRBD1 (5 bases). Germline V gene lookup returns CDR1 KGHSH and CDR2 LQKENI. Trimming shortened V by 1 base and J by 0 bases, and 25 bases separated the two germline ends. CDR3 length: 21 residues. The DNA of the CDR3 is TGTGCCAGCTCACCACTACCCGGGACCAGAGACGGGGGTTATAGCAATCAGCCCCAGCATTTT. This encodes CASSPLPGTRDGGYSNQPQHF. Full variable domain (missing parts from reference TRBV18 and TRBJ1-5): NAGVMQNPRHLVRRRGQEARLRCSPMKGHSHVYWYRQLPEEGLKFMVYLQKENIIDESGMPKERFSAEFPKEGPSILRIQQVVRGDSAAYFCASSPLPGTRDGGYSNQPQHFGDGTRLSIL.